These 15 T cell receptor beta chains were sequenced from one sample in a study of PD-L1 blockade in urothelial cancer. Repertoires were generated with immunoSEQ multiplex PCR, while TCRdb's copy carries only in-frame clones and drops some. The sample holds under 70,000 clones, 70% to 90% seen once. The sample's time point: pretreatment peripheral blood. Sample: PBMCs, taken around atezolizumab (anti-PD-L1) treatment. The source of these receptors is a man aged 65-85 years with urothelial cancer.

The V call is TRBV15, the J call TRBJ2-1, with TRBD2 matching 8 bases. V dropped 2 bases and J dropped 4; count of bases not matched to a gene: 10. This CDR3 is built from 17 residues. CDR1 and CDR2 (germline): LNHNV, YYDKDF (reference sequence). CDR3 amino acids: CATSRRASGFYYNEQFF. The CDR3 nucleotides read TGTGCCACCAGCAGACGGGCTAGCGGGTTTTATTACAATGAGCAGTTCTTC.

J is TRBJ1-5 and V is TRBV12-5; D is undetermined. Germline lookup yields CDR1 LGHNT and CDR2 FRNRAP. Trimming cost V 0 bases and J 0 bases, with 12 bases left between them. The CDR3 is 17 residues long. The CDR3 reads CASGLVSSDYSNQPQHF. The CDR3, as DNA: TGTGCTAGTGGTTTGGTTTCTTCAGATTATAGCAATCAGCCCCAGCATTTT.

The chain is built from TRBV11-3 and TRBJ2-3; 7 positions match TRBD2. The CDR3 has 16 residues. Germline V lookup: CDR1 SGHNT, CDR2 YENEEA. Trimming at V came to 0 bases and at J to 4 bases, leaving 7 bases not matched to a gene. CDR3 bases: TGTGCCAGCAGCTTAGATGGGGGACTAATTCCAGATACGCAGTATTTT. Translating gives CASSLDGGLIPDTQYF.

This chain connects TRBV15 to TRBJ1-5, with no clear D. This CDR3 has 13 amino acids. Germline values: CDR1 LNHNV, CDR2 YYDKDF (reference sequence). Between the trimmed V and J ends, which lost 0 bases and 4 bases, there was a span of 4 bases. The CDR3 loop reads CATSRDANQPQHF. The CDR3 bases are TGTGCCACCAGCAGAGATGCGAATCAGCCCCAGCATTTT.

This clone was picked up a small number of times. The CDR3 nucleotides are TGTGCCAGCAGCTTGGGACAGGGTGAGAGTCAGCCCCAGCATTTT. As protein: CASSLGQGESQPQHF. The genes are TRBV6-6 and TRBJ1-5; TRBD1 agrees at 9 bases. The ends lost 6 bases at V and 6 bases at J; junction bases unmatched: 9. Per the germline V gene, CDR1 is MNHNY and CDR2 is SVGAGI (reference sequence). This CDR3 has 15 residues.

This clone was observed a few times. V usage is TRBV10-3 and J usage is TRBJ2-7; D remains unclear. The CDR3 consists of 14 residues. The germline gives CDR1 ENHRY, CDR2 SYGVKD. V lost 10 bases, J lost 0 bases, and 16 bases lay in between. The chain's CDR3 is CATIKSQISYEQYF. CDR3 in DNA: TGTGCCACCATAAAATCACAGATCTCCTACGAGCAGTACTTC.

On this clone itself: The sample contains more than one DNA sequence encoding this CDR3. V gene TRBV5-4 combines with J gene TRBJ2-1, with 8 nucleotides matching TRBD1. Germline values: CDR1 SGHNT, CDR2 YYREEE (reference sequence). V was clipped by 4 bases and J by 0 bases; unmatched bases: 3. The CDR3 consists of 15 residues. CDR3 region: CASSTTGGSYNEQFF. DNA of the CDR3: TGTGCCAGCAGCACTACAGGGGGCTCCTACAATGAGCAGTTCTTC.

The rearrangement uses TRBV5-1 and TRBJ1-1; TRBD1 matches at 7 bases. The CDR3 is 14 amino acids. Germline V gives CDR1 SGHRS, CDR2 YFSETQ. The trim removed 4 bases at V and 1 base at J, leaving 4 bases unmatched. CDR3 protein: CASSIQGRNTEAFF. For the CDR3, the DNA is TGCGCCAGCAGCATACAGGGGAGGAACACTGAAGCTTTCTTT.

V gene TRBV4-3 combines with J gene TRBJ2-6, with D unresolved. The CDR3 sequence is 13 residues long. Trimming removed 3 bases at V and 4 bases at J, with 4 bases between. The germline V gene has CDR1 LGHNA and CDR2 YSLEER. This CDR3 reads CASSQSGANVLTF. CDR3 DNA sequence: TGCGCCAGCAGCCAGTCAGGGGCCAACGTCCTGACTTTC.

The rearrangement links TRBV5-4 to TRBJ2-7; 9 positions agree with TRBD1. V shed 4 bases and J 2 bases; nucleotides not matched to a gene: 7. CDR3 size: 15 residues. The germline V gene encodes CDR1 SGHNT and CDR2 YYREEE (reference sequence). The CDR3 DNA is TGTGCCAGCAGCAGGCCCGGGACAGGGACCTACGAGCAGTACTTC. Protein: CASSRPGTGTYEQYF.

In its sample, this clone was seen many times. The chain joins TRBV19 to TRBJ1-4; D remains unclear. CDR3 length equals 12 residues. V was clipped by 5 bases and J by 3 bases, with 4 bases between them. Looked up from germline, CDR1 is LNHDA and CDR2 is SQIVND (reference sequence). In nucleotides, the CDR3 is TGTGCCAGTAGTGCAGCTAATGAAAAACTGTTTTTT. Protein product: CASSAANEKLFF.

The chain couples TRBV2 to TRBJ2-5, with 9 bases lining up with TRBD1. Trimming cost V 5 bases and J 5 bases; bases outside gene matches: 12. Germline V gene lookup returns CDR1 SNHLY and CDR2 FYNNEI. This CDR3 is 16 amino acids long. The CDR3 bases are TGTGCCAGCAGTAACTTAGAGGGACAGGGTAGGGAGACCCAGTACTTC. Its protein product is CASSNLEGQGRETQYF.

The chain carries TRBV27 and TRBJ2-3; weak D call: TRBD1 (5 bases). Germline-derived CDR1 and CDR2 are MNHEY and SMNVEV (reference sequence). Trimming removed 6 bases from V and 1 base from J, with 20 bases in between. CDR3 length: 17 amino acids. This chain's CDR3 is CASSSVTLGAGTDTQYF. The CDR3 DNA follows: TGTGCCAGCAGCAGTGTCACCCTAGGGGCTGGCACAGATACGCAGTATTTT.

The V gene is TRBV7-2, the J gene TRBJ2-1; D gene unclear. The ends were cut back, 3 bases at V and 5 bases at J, with 14 bases in the middle. Germline lookup yields CDR1 SGHTA and CDR2 FQGNSA. The CDR3 runs 15 residues. DNA of the CDR3: TGTGCCAGCAGCTTTTTCGGTGGTGATAACAATGAGCAGTTCTTC. Translating it yields CASSFFGGDNNEQFF.

This chain uses TRBV5-4 with TRBJ2-7; 8 positions agree with TRBD1. CDR1 and CDR2 (germline): SGHNT, YYREEE (reference sequence). The CDR3 totals 13 residues. V gave up 5 bases and J gave up 7 bases; unmatched junction bases: 8. The CDR3 sequence: CASSSDRVGEQYF. The CDR3 region has the DNA TGTGCCAGCAGTTCGGACAGGGTCGGAGAGCAGTACTTC.